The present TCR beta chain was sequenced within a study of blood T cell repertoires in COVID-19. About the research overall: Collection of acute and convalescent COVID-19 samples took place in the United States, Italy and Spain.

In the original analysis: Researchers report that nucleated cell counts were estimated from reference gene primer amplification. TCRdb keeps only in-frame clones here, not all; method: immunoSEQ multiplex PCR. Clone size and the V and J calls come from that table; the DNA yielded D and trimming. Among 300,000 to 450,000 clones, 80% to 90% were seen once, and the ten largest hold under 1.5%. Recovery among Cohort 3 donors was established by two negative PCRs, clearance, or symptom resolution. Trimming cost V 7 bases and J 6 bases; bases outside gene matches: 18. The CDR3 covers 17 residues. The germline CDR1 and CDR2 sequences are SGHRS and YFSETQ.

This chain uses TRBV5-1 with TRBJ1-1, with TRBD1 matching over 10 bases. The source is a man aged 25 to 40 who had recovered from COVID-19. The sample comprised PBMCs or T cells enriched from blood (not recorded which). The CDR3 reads CASRPGERQGARAEAFF. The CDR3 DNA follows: TGCGCCAGCCGCCCCGGAGAGAGACAGGGGGCGCGAGCTGAAGCTTTCTTT. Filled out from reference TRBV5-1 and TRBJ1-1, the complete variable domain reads KAGVTQTPRYLIKTRGQQVTLSCSPISGHRSVSWYQQTPGQGLQFLFEYFSETQRNKGNFPGRFSGRQFSNSRSEMNVSTLELGDSALYLCASRPGERQGARAEAFFGQGTRLTVV.